This T cell receptor beta chain stems from a study of shared clonotypes between healthy human individuals. Sequencing was performed with immunoSEQ multiplex PCR; in TCRdb, only in-frame clones are kept and a portion is missing. The table shows fewer than 550,000 clones, with 60% to 80% occurring only once. Sequencing was carried out using PBMCs. The TCR originated in a middle-aged woman in good health. Some clones in this sample may be carry-over from other donors' samples.

Here the CDR3 DNA reads TGTGCCAGCAGCGCTAGACTAGCGGCACAAGAGACCCAGTACTTC. Protein: CASSARLAAQETQYF. This chain links TRBV5-4 with TRBJ2-5, with 9 bases aligning to TRBD2. The CDR3 sequence is 15 residues long. In germline, CDR1 is SGHNT, CDR2 YYREEE (reference sequence). The V segment lost 4 bases and the J segment 2 bases; nucleotides outside the gene matches: 6.